This TCR beta chain was found in a study of monozygotic twins with inflammatory bowel disease. Study-wide results and limits: In the analysis, different T cell subtypes could not be told apart. A single strong IBD-associated signal or clonotype was not supported by the findings. Concordant and discordant twins showed no difference in repertoire similarity, possibly from limited power.

Comment on this clonotype: What it recognizes is unknown.

TCRdb reanalyzed the 5' RACE reads and collapses them to one entry per CDR3 protein, without DNA. The sample totals about 160,000 distinct CDR3 sequences; its top ten clones hold approximately 3%. Germline V gene data show CDR1 as MGHDK and CDR2 as SYGVNS. The CDR3 runs to 15 residues. Each donor gave 2.5 to 3 ml of peripheral blood. The sequenced sample was blood. The chain uses TRBV25-1 and TRBJ2-7. The receptor's source is a human donor with ulcerative colitis or Crohn's disease, or a healthy co-twin of an affected twin (not recorded which). This chain's CDR3 is CASSEFRVINYEQYF.